This paragraph reports one TCR beta chain. Sequencing relied on a cDNA template that was reverse transcribed from extracted RNA. Some clones are missing from TCRdb's copy, which holds only in-frame ones; the method was immunoSEQ multiplex PCR. The profile shows hundreds of thousands of clones, nearly 60% of them singletons. The data stem from a study of CD8+ T cells in alopecia areata. The length of the CDR3 is 12 residues. CDR1 SGHTA and CDR2 FQGNSA come from the germline V gene. Trimming removed 3 bases from V and 10 bases from J; junction bases left unmatched: 2. This sample's treatment: oral pan-JAK inhibitor, 5-10 mg twice daily.

Specimen: CD4+ T cells sorted from blood, collected at week 24, from a patient treated with tofacitinib. The rearrangement links TRBV7-2 to TRBJ2-7, with 11 bases matching TRBD2. This receptor was taken from a human donor with alopecia areata. The DNA for the CDR3 is TGTGCCAGCAGCTTGACTAGCGGGGTCCAGTACTTC. It translates to CASSLTSGVQYF.